This T cell receptor (beta chain) was sequenced during a study of cytomegalovirus exposure and HLA in healthy donors. Primers included in the PCR were 60 Vbeta and 13 Jbeta primers. The assay was immunoSEQ multiplex PCR, and TCRdb's table has in-frame clones only and misses some. The sample holds about 150,000 clones, more than 75% seen once. This CDR3 has 13 residues. Germline CDR1 and CDR2: MGHRA and YSYEKL. Deletions cut 3 bases from V and 1 base from J, with 3 bases between. This clone was observed a handful of times. Sequences were obtained from PBMCs. This sequence joins TRBV4-1 and TRBJ2-2, with no clear D. The TCR was taken from a man between 35 and 55 years old in good health and CMV-seronegative. The CDR3 DNA follows: TGCGCCAGCAGCCACGGGAACACCGGGGAGCTGTTTTTT. Protein product: CASSHGNTGELFF.